This TCR beta chain is drawn from a study of regulatory T cells in long-lasting Graves disease. Study details: Over 5 years of antithyroid drugs with positive TSH receptor antibodies was taken to mean persistent Graves' disease.

This clonotype was observed at least ten times. Its antigen remains unidentified. Investigators prepared the TCR beta libraries by applying iRepertoire HTBI primers and Arm-PCR of CDR3 regions. MiXCR, run by TCRdb on the multiplex PCR reads, gives a single entry per CDR3 protein. The sample includes hundreds of thousands of distinct CDR3 sequences, 20% of them seen just once. Whole-study findings and limits: Lower TCR diversity was seen in persistent Graves' patients than in newly diagnosed ones. TRBV28, TRBJ1-2 and TRBJ2-5 emerged as the favored segments in persistent disease.

As for time point: persistent/refractory GD, antithyroid drugs over 5 years with positive TRAb. RNA from PBMCs was the source of the TCR library. In Xi'an, China, an endocrinology department was the source of patients. Germline V gene data show CDR1 as SGHAT and CDR2 as FQNNGV. This CDR3 comprises 16 residues. The V and J ends lost 4 bases and 0 bases respectively, with 13 bases between them. Here the sequenced sample was peripheral blood mononuclear cells (PBMCs), taken when the disease was refractory, from a patient treated with antithyroid drugs. The TCR was taken from a female donor with Graves disease. The chain employs TRBV11-2 and TRBJ2-4; the D is unclear. In DNA form, the CDR3 reads TGTGCCAGCAGCTCCGGCCCTAGACAAGCCAAAAACATTCAGTACTTC. This gives the protein CASSSGPRQAKNIQYF.